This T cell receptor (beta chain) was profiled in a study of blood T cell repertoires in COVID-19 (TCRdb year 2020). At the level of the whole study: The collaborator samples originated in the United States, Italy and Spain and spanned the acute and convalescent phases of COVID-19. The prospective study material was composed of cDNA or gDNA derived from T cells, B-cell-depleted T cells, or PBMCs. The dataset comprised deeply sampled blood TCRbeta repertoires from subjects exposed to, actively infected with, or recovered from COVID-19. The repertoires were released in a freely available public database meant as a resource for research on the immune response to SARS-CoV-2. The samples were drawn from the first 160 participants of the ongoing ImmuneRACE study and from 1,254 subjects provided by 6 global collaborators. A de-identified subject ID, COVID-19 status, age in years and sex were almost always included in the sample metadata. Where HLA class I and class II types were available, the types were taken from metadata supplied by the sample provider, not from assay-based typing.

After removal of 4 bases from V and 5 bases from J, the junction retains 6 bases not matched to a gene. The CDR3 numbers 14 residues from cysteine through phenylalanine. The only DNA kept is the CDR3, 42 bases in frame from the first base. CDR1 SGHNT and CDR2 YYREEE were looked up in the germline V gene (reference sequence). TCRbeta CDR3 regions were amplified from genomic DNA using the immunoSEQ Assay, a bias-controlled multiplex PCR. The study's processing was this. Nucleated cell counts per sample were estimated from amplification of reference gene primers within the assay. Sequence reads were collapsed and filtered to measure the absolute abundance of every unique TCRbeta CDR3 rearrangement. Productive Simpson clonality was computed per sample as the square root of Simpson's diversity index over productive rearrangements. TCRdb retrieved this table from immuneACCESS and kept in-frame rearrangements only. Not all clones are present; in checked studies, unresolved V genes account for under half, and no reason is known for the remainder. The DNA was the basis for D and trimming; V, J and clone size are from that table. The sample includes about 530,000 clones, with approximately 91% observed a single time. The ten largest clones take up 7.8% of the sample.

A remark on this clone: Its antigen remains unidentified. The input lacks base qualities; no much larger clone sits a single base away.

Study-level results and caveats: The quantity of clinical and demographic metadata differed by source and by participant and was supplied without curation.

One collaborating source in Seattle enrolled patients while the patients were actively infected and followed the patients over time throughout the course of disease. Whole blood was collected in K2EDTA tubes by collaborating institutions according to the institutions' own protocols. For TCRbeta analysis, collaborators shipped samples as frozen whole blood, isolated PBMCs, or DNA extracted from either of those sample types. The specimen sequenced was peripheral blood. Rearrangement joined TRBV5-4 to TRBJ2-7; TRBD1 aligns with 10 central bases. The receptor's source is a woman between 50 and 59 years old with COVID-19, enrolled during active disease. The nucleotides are TGTGCCAGCAGCCACGGACAGGGGGAAAACGAGCAGTACTTC. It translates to CASSHGQGENEQYF.